The 10 T cell receptor beta chains reported below all come from one sample, sequenced in a study of blood T cell repertoires in COVID-19. Repertoires were generated with immunoSEQ multiplex PCR, while TCRdb's copy carries only in-frame clones and drops some. This table holds some 90,000 clones, roughly nine tenths found once. Material: peripheral blood. The receptors stem from a man aged 45-65 years with acute or convalescent COVID-19.

J is TRBJ2-5 and V is TRBV19, with D hard to call. Germline-derived CDR1 and CDR2 are LNHDA and SQIVND (reference sequence). Trimming took 0 bases from V and 3 from J, leaving 5 bases between them. This CDR3 spans 13 amino acids. This CDR3 reads CASSIDQKETQYF. CDR3 DNA: TGTGCCAGTAGTATAGATCAGAAAGAGACCCAGTACTTC.

This clone was recorded only once. The chain couples TRBV21-1 to TRBJ2-6; the D call in the table, TRBD2, was not verified against the DNA. TRBV21-1 counts as a pseudogene. There are 18 residues in the CDR3. Written as DNA, the CDR3 is TGTGCCAGCAGCAAATGTCTAGTCTCGAGCTCTGGGGCCAACGTCCTGACTTTC. Amino acids: CASSKCLVSSSGANVLTF.

The CDR3 DNA reads TGTGCCAGTAATGTAGCGGGAGGTCGTAATGAGCAGTTCTTC. It is translated as CASNVAGGRNEQFF. This sequence joins TRBV19 and TRBJ2-1, with TRBD2 matching over 10 bases. V was pared by 7 bases and J by 7 bases, with 7 bases of the junction left unmatched. The CDR3 spans 14 residues. Germline values: CDR1 LNHDA, CDR2 SQIVND (reference sequence). Based on the CDR3 plus reference TRBV19 and TRBJ2-1, the full variable domain is DGGITQSPKYLFRKEGQNVTLSCEQNLNHDAMYWYRQDPGQGLRLIYYSQIVNDFQKGDIAEGYSVSREKKESFPLTVTSAQKNPTAFYLCASNVAGGRNEQFFGPGTRLTVL.

V and J are TRBV12-3 or TRBV12-4 and TRBJ1-2, with D maybe TRBD1 (5 bases). Trimming cost V 6 bases and J 4 bases, with 12 bases left between them. This CDR3 spans 13 amino acids. The CDR3 here is CASSPGGSYGYTF. The CDR3 DNA follows: TGTGCCAGCAGCCCCGGGGGATCCTATGGCTACACCTTC.

The CDR3 loop reads CASRPDGDQPQHF. The DNA of the CDR3 is TGTGCCAGCAGACCTGACGGAGATCAGCCCCAGCATTTT. The chain has TRBV12-3 or TRBV12-4 and TRBJ1-5, with no clear D. The CDR3 length is 13 residues. V lost 6 bases, J lost 5 bases, and 11 bases lay in between.

The V call is TRBV3-1 (or the pseudogene TRBV3-2), the J call TRBJ2-7; 10 nucleotides match TRBD1. There are 14 residues in the CDR3. Germline CDR1 and CDR2: LGHDT and YNNKEL (reference sequence). J was trimmed by 2 bases and V by 9 bases; bases with no gene match: 7. As DNA, the CDR3 is TGTGCCAGTACACCGGGACAGGGGACCTACGAGCAGTACTTC. Translating it yields CASTPGQGTYEQYF.

This clone is a singleton in its sample. V usage is TRBV25-1 and J usage is TRBJ1-4; weak D call: TRBD1 (5 bases). The germline V gene has CDR1 MGHDK and CDR2 SYGVNS. The CDR3 length is 14 residues. Trimming left V 6 bases short and J 7 bases short, with 15 bases between. The CDR3 spells CASSAGNESEKLFF. In nucleotides, the CDR3 is TGTGCCAGCAGCGCAGGGAACGAAAGTGAAAAACTGTTTTTT. The full variable domain, its missing parts supplied by reference TRBV25-1 and TRBJ1-4, is EADIYQTPRYLVIGTGKKITLECSQTMGHDKMYWYQQDPGMELHLIHYSYGVNSTEKGDLSSESTVSRIRTEHFPLTLESARPSHTSQYLCASSAGNESEKLFFGSGTQLSVL.

This chain connects TRBV5-5 to TRBJ2-1; D is perhaps TRBD2 (6 bases). CDR3 length equals 15 residues. Trimming pared 0 bases from V and 9 bases from J, leaving 16 bases between. Germline CDR1 is SGHKS and CDR2 is YYEKEE (reference sequence). The CDR3 DNA sequence: TGTGCCAGCAGCTTGGGGGACTTCGTGCTAGGTGAGCAGTTCTTC. It is translated as CASSLGDFVLGEQFF.

The chain uses TRBV28 and TRBJ2-7; 11 nucleotides align to TRBD1. V gave up 5 bases and J gave up 4 bases; unmatched junction bases: 13. The germline V gene encodes CDR1 MDHEN and CDR2 SYDVKM. This CDR3 contains 17 residues. DNA of the CDR3: TGTGCCAGCAGTCGATATTGGGGGACAGGGGGGGCGTACGAGCAGTACTTC. This translates into CASSRYWGTGGAYEQYF.

J is TRBJ2-1 and V is TRBV27; 11 nucleotides agree with TRBD2. The germline V gene has CDR1 MNHEY and CDR2 SMNVEV (reference sequence). The CDR3 totals 15 residues. The V and J ends lost 0 bases and 10 bases, in that order; junction bases with no gene match: 5. The CDR3: CASSLSRASGREQFF. CDR3 in DNA: TGTGCCAGCAGTTTATCTCGGGCTAGCGGGAGGGAGCAGTTCTTC.